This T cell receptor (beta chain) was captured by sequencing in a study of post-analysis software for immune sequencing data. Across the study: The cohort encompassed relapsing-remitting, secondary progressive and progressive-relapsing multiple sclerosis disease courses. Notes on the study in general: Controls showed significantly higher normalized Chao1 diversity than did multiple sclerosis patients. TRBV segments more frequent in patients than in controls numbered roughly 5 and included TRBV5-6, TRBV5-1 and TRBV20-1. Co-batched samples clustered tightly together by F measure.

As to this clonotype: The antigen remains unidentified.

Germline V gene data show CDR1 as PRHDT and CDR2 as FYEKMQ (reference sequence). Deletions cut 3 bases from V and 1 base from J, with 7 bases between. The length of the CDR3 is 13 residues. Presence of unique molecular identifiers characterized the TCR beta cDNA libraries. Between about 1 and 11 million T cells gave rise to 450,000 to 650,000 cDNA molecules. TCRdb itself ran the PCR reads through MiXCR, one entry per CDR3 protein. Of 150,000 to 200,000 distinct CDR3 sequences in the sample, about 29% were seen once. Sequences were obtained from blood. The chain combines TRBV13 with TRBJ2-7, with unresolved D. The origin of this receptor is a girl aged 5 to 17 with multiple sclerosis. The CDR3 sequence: CASSFDRSYEQYF. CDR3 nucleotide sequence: TGTGCCAGCAGCTTCGACCGGTCCTACGAGCAGTACTTC.